What follows are 23 T cell receptor beta chains derived from one specimen sequenced in a study of blood T cell repertoires in COVID-19. Sequencing was performed with immunoSEQ multiplex PCR; in TCRdb, only in-frame clones are kept and a portion is missing. The sample has about 170,000 clones; 84% are singletons. Sequenced input: PBMCs or T cells enriched from blood (not recorded which). The receptors here all came from a man aged 45-65 years who had recovered from COVID-19.

A single count supports this clone. As DNA, the CDR3 is TGCGCCAGCAGCTTAAGCGGGGCGAAAATAGAGACCCAGTACTTC. Its protein product is CASSLSGAKIETQYF. V and J are TRBV5-1 and TRBJ2-5; 7 bases map to TRBD2. The CDR3 covers 15 residues. The V gene end was trimmed by 2 bases and the J gene end by 4 bases; junction bases not matched to a gene: 8. Germline V gives CDR1 SGHRS, CDR2 YFSETQ.

This chain uses TRBV3-1 (or the pseudogene TRBV3-2) with TRBJ2-5; 8 nucleotides line up with TRBD2. Germline trimming cut 1 base from V and 1 base from J; bases unmatched to any gene: 5. The CDR3 is made up of 16 amino acids. Germline V gene lookup returns CDR1 LGHDT and CDR2 YNNKEL (reference sequence). CDR3 DNA sequence: TGTGCCAGCAGCCAAGCGTGGCGGGGGGTCCAAGAGACCCAGTACTTC. Amino acids: CASSQAWRGVQETQYF.

The chain couples TRBV19 to TRBJ1-1; possibly TRBD1 for D (5 bases). The CDR3 covers 12 residues. Germline lookup yields CDR1 LNHDA and CDR2 SQIVND (reference sequence). V was pared by 7 bases and J by 3 bases, with 9 bases between. The CDR3 here is CASMEGYTEAFF. CDR3 in DNA: TGTGCCAGTATGGAGGGGTACACTGAAGCTTTCTTT.

The rearrangement uses TRBV9 and TRBJ2-1, with 12 nucleotides matching TRBD2. Per the germline V gene, CDR1 is SGDLS and CDR2 is YYNGEE. The CDR3 runs 18 residues. V was clipped by 2 bases and J by 0 bases; unmatched bases: 6. The CDR3 bases are TGTGCCAGCAGCGTCTCTAGCGGGGGGGATAGCTCCTACAATGAGCAGTTCTTC. Its translation: CASSVSSGGDSSYNEQFF.

This clone was counted between two and nine times. This chain uses TRBV28 with TRBJ1-2, with TRBD1 identical over 7 bases. V trimming: 9 bases; J trimming: 4 bases; junction bases outside the gene matches: 2. The germline V gene encodes CDR1 MDHEN and CDR2 SYDVKM. CDR3 length equals 11 residues. The CDR3 protein is CASGDSYGYTF. CDR3 coding DNA: TGTGCCAGTGGGGACAGCTATGGCTACACCTTC.

The sample holds a few counts of this clone. The chain links TRBV19 to TRBJ2-2, with D possibly being TRBD1 (5 bases). Per the germline V gene, CDR1 is LNHDA and CDR2 is SQIVND (reference sequence). The CDR3 is 15 residues long. V lost 6 bases to trimming and J lost 13 bases, with 24 bases between them. In nucleotides, the CDR3 is TGTGCCAGTAGCAACCAGGGCACGCTGGTGGGTGGGCTGTTTTTT. Protein: CASSNQGTLVGGLFF.

This clone was found a few times. V and J are TRBV15 and TRBJ2-2, with TRBD2 as a possible D gene (6 bases). V was pared by 0 bases and J by 6 bases, with 11 bases between. Germline V gene sequence: CDR1 LNHNV, CDR2 YYDKDF (reference sequence). The CDR3 consists of 15 residues. The CDR3 is CATSRDPASAGELFF. CDR3 coding DNA: TGTGCCACCAGCAGAGATCCGGCTAGCGCCGGGGAGCTGTTTTTT.

The chain uses TRBV3-1 (or the pseudogene TRBV3-2) and TRBJ2-5, with D tentatively TRBD2 (7 bases). Trimming removed 1 base from V and 1 base from J, with 13 bases in between. Germline V gene lookup returns CDR1 LGHDT and CDR2 YNNKEL (reference sequence). The CDR3 covers 16 residues. The CDR3 loop is CASSQVSRGLQETQYF. CDR3 bases: TGTGCCAGCAGCCAAGTTTCGCGGGGGCTCCAAGAGACCCAGTACTTC.

This clone occurred a few times. This chain uses TRBV19 with TRBJ1-1; 8 bases line up with TRBD1. Germline V lookup: CDR1 LNHDA, CDR2 SQIVND (reference sequence). The CDR3 loop spans 17 amino acids. The junction had 17 bases not matched to a gene; V was cut back by 6 bases and J by 5 bases. The CDR3 DNA sequence: TGTGCCAGTAGCCTATACTCAGGGGGCGCAGCTCGGACTGAAGCTTTCTTT. It translates to CASSLYSGGAARTEAFF. The full variable domain, its missing parts supplied by reference TRBV19 and TRBJ1-1, is DGGITQSPKYLFRKEGQNVTLSCEQNLNHDAMYWYRQDPGQGLRLIYYSQIVNDFQKGDIAEGYSVSREKKESFPLTVTSAQKNPTAFYLCASSLYSGGAARTEAFFGQGTRLTVV.

The chain uses TRBV5-5 and TRBJ2-1; a possible D gene is TRBD1 (6 bases). The CDR3 sequence is 14 residues long. Trimming took 6 bases from V and 4 from J, leaving 14 bases between them. The V gene's germline CDR1 is SGHKS and CDR2 YYEKEE (reference sequence). CDR3 sequence (DNA): TGTGCCAGCATCAAGGACAGTACGTACAATGAGCAGTTCTTC. It is translated as CASIKDSTYNEQFF.

In this sample, this clone turned up once. Additional DNA sequences in this sample encode the identical CDR3. V and J are TRBV6-5 and TRBJ2-1; no definite D call. V shed 7 bases and J shed 4 bases, with 5 bases lying between them. Per germline, CDR1 MNHEY and CDR2 SVGAGI. This CDR3 comprises 11 residues. CDR3 nucleotide sequence: TGTGCCAGCACAGGTTACAATGAGCAGTTCTTC. It specifies CASTGYNEQFF.

The J gene is TRBJ2-3, the V gene TRBV7-2, with TRBD2 as a possible D gene (5 bases). The ends were cut back, 2 bases at V and 3 bases at J, with 6 bases in the middle. This CDR3 comprises 13 residues. Germline-derived CDR1 and CDR2 are SGHTA and FQGNSA. The DNA of the CDR3 is TGTGCCAGCAGCTTACGGGAAACAGATACGCAGTATTTT. Amino acids: CASSLRETDTQYF.

This clone was detected only once. The CDR3 DNA follows: TGTGCTAGTGGCGCCGACCCGCTCAGGGGGAATTCACCCCTCCACTTT. Its translation is CASGADPLRGNSPLHF. The chain employs TRBV12-5 and TRBJ1-6, with 7 bases lining up with TRBD1. V was clipped by 6 bases and J by 7 bases; unmatched bases: 12. This CDR3 has 16 residues. Germline assignment: CDR1 LGHNT and CDR2 FRNRAP. Full variable domain (rest looked up from reference TRBV12-5 and TRBJ1-6): DARVTQTPRHKVTEMGQEVTMRCQPILGHNTVFWYRQTMMQGLELLAYFRNRAPLDDSGMPKDRFSAEMPDATLATLKIQPSEPRDSAVYFCASGADPLRGNSPLHFGNGTRLTVT.

This clone was detected only once. The rearrangement joins TRBV7-3 to TRBJ2-5; D perhaps matches TRBD2 (6 bases). The CDR3 length is 13 residues. Germline CDR1 is SGHTA and CDR2 is FQGTGA. The V and J ends lost 5 bases and 0 bases respectively, with 7 bases between them. The CDR3 is CASSGGNQETQYF. For the CDR3, the DNA is TGTGCCAGCAGCGGGGGGAACCAAGAGACCCAGTACTTC.

This chain joins TRBV11-2 and TRBJ2-7; D ambiguous. CDR1 SGHAT and CDR2 FQNNGV come from the germline V gene. The CDR3 is 11 amino acids. Trimming left V 6 bases short and J 3 bases short, with 6 bases between. The CDR3 loop reads CASSSLYEQYF. The CDR3 DNA sequence: TGTGCCAGCAGTTCCCTCTACGAGCAGTACTTC. The full variable domain, in which reference TRBV11-2 and TRBJ2-7 provide the parts outside the CDR3, is EAGVAQSPRYKIIEKRQSVAFWCNPISGHATLYWYQQILGQGPKLLIQFQNNGVVDDSQLPKDRFSAERLKGVDSTLKIQPAKLEDSAVYLCASSSLYEQYFGPGTRLTVT.

This sequence joins TRBV25-1 and TRBJ1-4; tentative D call: TRBD1 (5 bases). This CDR3 contains 13 residues. In germline, CDR1 is MGHDK, CDR2 SYGVNS. V was shortened by 3 bases and J by 8 bases, with 10 bases between the two germline ends. CDR3: CASSDRVVEKLFF. The CDR3, as DNA: TGTGCCAGCAGTGACAGGGTGGTGGAAAAACTGTTTTTT.

This chain connects TRBV25-1 to TRBJ2-3, with no clear D. V was clipped by 4 bases and J by 1 base, with 12 bases between them. This CDR3 is 15 amino acids long. The germline CDR1 and CDR2 sequences are MGHDK and SYGVNS. In DNA form, the CDR3 reads TGTGCCAGCAGTGTTGCGACTGTCGGCACAGATACGCAGTATTTT. It specifies CASSVATVGTDTQYF.

The chain carries TRBV4-1 and TRBJ1-2; 9 nucleotides align to TRBD1. This CDR3 comprises 13 residues. V shed 4 bases and J 9 bases; nucleotides not matched to a gene: 6. Germline V lookup: CDR1 MGHRA, CDR2 YSYEKL. The CDR3 reads CASSPSGTGRYTF. Here the CDR3 DNA reads TGCGCCAGCAGCCCATCCGGGACAGGGCGCTACACCTTC.

V usage is TRBV19 and J usage is TRBJ2-5, with no clear D. The CDR3 runs 12 residues. Between the trimmed V and J ends, which lost 4 bases and 2 bases, there was a span of 5 bases. Germline V lookup: CDR1 LNHDA, CDR2 SQIVND (reference sequence). The CDR3 spells CASSSQQETQYF. The CDR3 nucleotides are TGTGCCAGTAGTAGTCAACAAGAGACCCAGTACTTC.

The V and J genes are TRBV9 and TRBJ1-2, with TRBD1 as a possible D gene (6 bases). Deletions cut 2 bases from V and 3 bases from J, with 8 bases between. In germline, CDR1 is SGDLS, CDR2 YYNGEE. There are 13 residues in the CDR3. This CDR3 is CASSVQGHYGYTF. In nucleotides, the CDR3 is TGTGCCAGCAGCGTTCAGGGGCACTATGGCTACACCTTC.

This rearrangement joins TRBV28 to TRBJ2-5; a possible D gene is TRBD2 (5 bases). Between the trimmed V and J ends, which lost 5 bases and 5 bases, there was a span of 15 bases. Germline V CDR1 and CDR2: MDHEN, SYDVKM. This CDR3 is built from 14 residues. DNA for the CDR3: TGTGCCAGCAGTACGCCGGGCGGGTGGGAGACCCAGTACTTC. As protein: CASSTPGGWETQYF.

There are a few counts of this clone. The rearrangement uses TRBV7-8 and TRBJ2-3, with TRBD2 matching over 14 bases. Per the germline V gene, CDR1 is SGHVS and CDR2 is FQNEAQ. Germline trimming cut 5 bases from V and 4 bases from J; bases unmatched to any gene: 8. The CDR3 spans 17 residues. The CDR3 loop is CASSARLAGGPPDTQYF. CDR3 coding DNA: TGTGCCAGCAGCGCCCGACTAGCGGGGGGGCCCCCAGATACGCAGTATTTT.

The chain links TRBV18 to TRBJ1-1, with 8 bases lining up with TRBD1. This CDR3 is 14 amino acids long. V was clipped by 8 bases and J by 6 bases; unmatched bases: 11. From germline, CDR1 is KGHSH and CDR2 LQKENI. This CDR3 is CASAPGQALSEAFF. CDR3 sequence (DNA): TGTGCCAGCGCTCCGGGACAGGCACTTTCTGAAGCTTTCTTT.